Listed below are T cell receptor beta chains from one sample, sequenced in a study of Ad26.COV2.S vaccination and SARS-CoV-2 variants. The method was immunoSEQ multiplex PCR; TCRdb's version includes in-frame clones alone and lacks a portion of them. The data show about 250,000 clones, over 75% seen once. The material was peripheral blood, obtained in a trial of Ad26.COV2.S vaccine versus placebo. The receptors stem from a person aged 18 to 59 who received the Ad26.COV2.S COVID-19 vaccine or a placebo. Each CDR3 is given with its conserved first and last residue. The order of the fields is V gene, J gene, CDR3 protein.

V: TRBV3-1/TRBV3-2; J: TRBJ1-1; CDR3: CASSWGMRDTEAFF
V: TRBV6-6; J: TRBJ2-7; CDR3: CASALDRVHEQYF
V: TRBV5-6; J: TRBJ2-7; CDR3: CASSKLQGYEQYF
V: TRBV27; J: TRBJ1-2; CDR3: CASRSNRHYGYTF
V: TRBV5-6; J: TRBJ2-1; CDR3: CASSRGTNAYNEQFF
V: TRBV28; J: TRBJ2-3; CDR3: CASRPTGVDTQYF
V: TRBV3-1/TRBV3-2; J: TRBJ2-1; CDR3: CASSDWPGQGYNEQFF
V: TRBV5-1; J: TRBJ2-5; CDR3: CASSYTVDQETQYF
V: TRBV19; J: TRBJ1-5; CDR3: CASSLGTGEGSNQPQHF
V: TRBV18; J: TRBJ1-2; CDR3: CASSRSDTYGYTF
V: TRBV28; J: TRBJ2-5; CDR3: CASTRDRLQETQYF